The clone carrying this TCR beta chain was counted a few times. V dropped 0 bases and J dropped 5; count of bases not matched to a gene: 6. The germline V gene encodes CDR1 LGHDT and CDR2 YNNKEL (reference sequence). The CDR3 loop spans 15 amino acids. The data were obtained in a study of blood T cell repertoires in COVID-19. About the study: Samples representing acute and convalescent COVID-19 were sourced from the United States, Italy and Spain. PBMCs, B-cell-depleted T cells, or T cells were the source of the cDNA or gDNA that made up the material.

How the authors handled the data: Estimation of nucleated cell counts was performed using reference gene primer amplification. Repertoires were generated with immunoSEQ multiplex PCR, while TCRdb's copy carries only in-frame clones and drops some. D and trimming were read from the DNA, whereas the V and J calls and clone size are those reported in that table. This sample has some 190,000 clones, with roughly four fifths found just once. The chain links TRBV3-1 (or the pseudogene TRBV3-2) to TRBJ1-2; the match to TRBD1 covers 7 bases. The TCR sequence derives from a woman of 80 years or more with COVID-19, enrolled during active disease. The sequencing sample was made of peripheral blood. In nucleotides, the CDR3 is TGTGCCAGCAGCCAAGAGACAGGGATGGGGTATGGCTACACCTTC. It is translated as CASSQETGMGYGYTF.